The clone carrying this TCR beta chain was seen once. The data are from a study of blood T cell repertoires in COVID-19. Losses at the gene ends were 2 bases for V and 8 bases for J; bases not matched to a gene: 5. The CDR3 has 13 residues. From germline, CDR1 is MRHNA and CDR2 SNTAGT. Profiled with immunoSEQ multiplex PCR; TCRdb holds only in-frame clones, not every one. Of about 400,000 clones in the sample, roughly 91% are singletons; the top ten hold less than 2%. Sequences were obtained from PBMCs or T cells enriched from blood (not recorded which). V usage is TRBV6-4 and J usage is TRBJ1-2; 7 bases line up with TRBD1. This TCR came from a young woman who had recovered from COVID-19. The CDR3 DNA follows: TGTGCCAGCAGTGACAGGGGGCGAGAAGGCTACACCTTC. It is translated as CASSDRGREGYTF.